This T cell receptor (beta chain) originates from a study of beta chain features in type 1 diabetes. Expressed TCRB transcripts were sequenced, since all the RNA that had been isolated was reverse transcribed. The average output of naive, central memory and regulatory T cell samples was approximately 3.6 million reads. The table came from immunoSEQ multiplex PCR; TCRdb's copy has only in-frame clones and leaves some out. The sample holds about 360,000 clones; about 12% are singletons and the top ten take 0.017%. CDR3 size: 13 residues. CDR1 SGHNT and CDR2 YYREEE come from the germline V gene (reference sequence). V lost 6 bases and J 4 bases, leaving 13 bases between the germline ends. Sorting of CD4+ naive, central memory, regulatory and stem cell-like memory cells was performed via CD45RO/CCR7/CD25/CD127/CD95/CD27.

The sequence was collected from a man aged 18 to 35 in good health. The chain employs TRBV5-4 and TRBJ1-1; perhaps TRBD1 as D (6 bases). Sequencing used naive CD4+ T cells from blood. The CDR3 protein is CASTQGPVTEAFF. The CDR3, as DNA: TGTGCCAGCACTCAGGGGCCGGTCACTGAAGCTTTCTTT.